The 30 T cell receptor beta chains in this list originate from one sample, sequenced in a study of blood T cell repertoires in COVID-19. Clones were sequenced by immunoSEQ multiplex PCR, and TCRdb holds only the in-frame ones, with some missing. The data show 200,000 to 300,000 clones, about 80% seen once. The specimen was peripheral blood. Receptor source: a woman of 80 years or more with acute or convalescent COVID-19.

V usage is TRBV2 and J usage is TRBJ1-1; 9 nucleotides line up with TRBD1. Germline lookup yields CDR1 SNHLY and CDR2 FYNNEI. CDR3 size: 14 residues. V trimming: 10 bases; J trimming: 2 bases; junction bases outside the gene matches: 8. This CDR3 reads CATQRTGENTEAFF. CDR3 nucleotide sequence: TGTGCCACTCAAAGGACAGGGGAAAACACTGAAGCTTTCTTT.

The chain is built from TRBV5-1 and TRBJ1-6; possibly TRBD1 for D (5 bases). V lost 4 bases and J lost 9, with 17 bases in between. The CDR3 covers 15 residues. The germline V gene encodes CDR1 SGHRS and CDR2 YFSETQ. As DNA, the CDR3 is TGCGCCAGCAGCCCGGGAGAGGGGTTTGGTTCACCCCTCCACTTT. This gives the protein CASSPGEGFGSPLHF.

This sequence joins TRBV18 and TRBJ1-3; TRBD1 agrees at 9 bases. Germline CDR1 reads KGHSH; CDR2 reads LQKENI. The trim removed 5 bases at V and 3 bases at J, leaving 5 bases unmatched. This CDR3 has 15 residues. DNA of the CDR3: TGTGCCAGCTCAACCGGGACAGGGAGTGGAAACACCATATATTTT. Amino acid sequence: CASSTGTGSGNTIYF.

The chain is built from TRBV7-2 and TRBJ2-5; 8 nucleotides match TRBD1. From germline, CDR1 is SGHTA and CDR2 FQGNSA. V shed 4 bases and J 6 bases; nucleotides not matched to a gene: 7. The CDR3 has 14 residues. In DNA form, the CDR3 reads TGTGCCAGCAGCTCGCAGGGGGCCGGAAAGACCCAGTACTTC. Translation gives CASSSQGAGKTQYF.

The CDR3 DNA is TGTGCCAGCAGCAGTGGCAGGGGCGCTATAGATACGCAGTATTTT. Its translation is CASSSGRGAIDTQYF. The rearrangement links TRBV11-3 to TRBJ2-3; perhaps TRBD1 as D (6 bases). V was clipped by 5 bases and J by 5 bases, with 17 bases between them. The CDR3 runs to 15 residues. Germline V CDR1 and CDR2: SGHNT, YENEEA.

The chain combines TRBV6-2 or TRBV6-3 with TRBJ2-3; TRBD2 is a possible D gene (6 bases). With 2 bases removed from V and 3 bases from J, the gap between germline ends came to 12 bases. CDR1 and CDR2 (germline): MNHEY, SVGEGT. This CDR3 contains 15 residues. The CDR3 DNA is TGTGCCAGCAGTTACGTTGGCGGGGTGACAGATACGCAGTATTTT. This sequence encodes CASSYVGGVTDTQYF.

In nucleotides, the CDR3 is TGTGCCAGTAGTATGCGGCAGAGCACAGATACGCAGTATTTT. Translated: CASSMRQSTDTQYF. V is TRBV19 and J is TRBJ2-3; D is undetermined. The CDR3 is made up of 14 amino acids. Per germline, CDR1 LNHDA and CDR2 SQIVND (reference sequence). Trimming stripped 3 bases from V and 0 bases from J, with 7 bases between. Filled out from reference TRBV19 and TRBJ2-3, the complete variable domain reads DGGITQSPKYLFRKEGQNVTLSCEQNLNHDAMYWYRQDPGQGLRLIYYSQIVNDFQKGDIAEGYSVSREKKESFPLTVTSAQKNPTAFYLCASSMRQSTDTQYFGPGTRLTVL.

This clone was seen only a few times. The J gene is TRBJ2-1, the V gene TRBV7-9, with D tentatively TRBD2 (6 bases). The germline V gene has CDR1 SEHNR and CDR2 FQNEAQ (reference sequence). Deletions cut 8 bases from V and 0 bases from J, with 17 bases between. The length of the CDR3 is 16 residues. The chain's CDR3 is CASYQGGLTSYNEQFF. The CDR3 bases are TGTGCCAGCTACCAAGGAGGACTAACCTCCTACAATGAGCAGTTCTTC.

The CDR3 DNA follows: TGCGCCAGCAGCTTGGAGTACAAGAACACAGATACGCAGTATTTT. It specifies CASSLEYKNTDTQYF. This rearrangement joins TRBV5-1 to TRBJ2-3; D not resolved. CDR1 and CDR2 (germline): SGHRS, YFSETQ. The CDR3 extends over 15 amino acids. V was trimmed by 0 bases and J by 2 bases, leaving 10 bases between them. The full variable domain, with the rest looked up from reference TRBV5-1 and TRBJ2-3, is KAGVTQTPRYLIKTRGQQVTLSCSPISGHRSVSWYQQTPGQGLQFLFEYFSETQRNKGNFPGRFSGRQFSNSRSEMNVSTLELGDSALYLCASSLEYKNTDTQYFGPGTRLTVL.

The CDR3 sequence is CASSWTSNEQFF. The CDR3 DNA follows: TGTGCCAGCAGCTGGACTAGCAATGAGCAGTTCTTC. The V call is TRBV7-9, the J call TRBJ2-1, with 7 nucleotides matching TRBD2. The CDR3 spans 12 residues. Germline CDR1 reads SEHNR; CDR2 reads FQNEAQ (reference sequence). The V gene end was trimmed by 4 bases and the J gene end by 6 bases; junction bases not matched to a gene: 0.

The chain uses TRBV4-2 and TRBJ2-3; 8 bases fit TRBD2. V gave up 4 bases and J gave up 6 bases; unmatched junction bases: 6. Germline V CDR1 and CDR2: LGHNA, YNFKEQ. This CDR3 comprises 14 residues. CDR3: CASSPKRERDTQYF. For the CDR3, the DNA is TGTGCCAGCAGCCCCAAGCGGGAGAGGGATACGCAGTATTTT.

V is TRBV25-1 and J is TRBJ1-1, with D possibly TRBD1 on 6 matching bases. The V gene's germline CDR1 is MGHDK and CDR2 SYGVNS. Trimming shortened V by 8 bases and J by 0 bases, and 16 bases separated the two germline ends. The CDR3 has 15 residues. The CDR3 sequence is CASRPGHSMNTEAFF. CDR3 bases: TGTGCCAGCCGACCGGGACATTCTATGAACACTGAAGCTTTCTTT.

V is TRBV11-2 and J is TRBJ1-5; 8 bases agree with TRBD1. CDR1 is SGHAT and CDR2 is FQNNGV in the germline V gene. This CDR3 contains 15 residues. The V segment lost 6 bases and the J segment 4 bases; nucleotides outside the gene matches: 8. The CDR3 here is CASRERQGRNQPQHF. The CDR3 DNA reads TGTGCCAGCAGGGAAAGACAGGGGAGGAATCAGCCCCAGCATTTT.

This clone came up many times. This chain connects TRBV7-2 to TRBJ1-6; no definite D call. This CDR3 has 17 residues. Per the germline V gene, CDR1 is SGHTA and CDR2 is FQGNSA. The V end was cut by 5 bases, the J end by 0 bases, with 14 bases between. The CDR3 loop is CASSPTSRSSYNSPLHF. In DNA form, the CDR3 reads TGTGCCAGCAGCCCGACTTCCAGAAGCTCCTATAATTCACCCCTCCACTTT.

This chain uses TRBV10-3 with TRBJ2-3; weak D call: TRBD2 (6 bases). CDR1 and CDR2 (germline): ENHRY, SYGVKD. V shed 2 bases and J shed 0 bases, with 6 bases lying between them. This CDR3 comprises 14 residues. CDR3 protein: CAISEGLSTDTQYF. The CDR3 bases are TGTGCCATCAGTGAGGGACTAAGCACAGATACGCAGTATTTT.

This clone has only one observation. The genes are TRBV2 and TRBJ1-3, with a weak D call TRBD1 (5 bases). Trimming stripped 6 bases from V and 5 bases from J, with 11 bases between. Germline CDR1 reads SNHLY; CDR2 reads FYNNEI. The length of the CDR3 is 13 residues. CDR3 sequence: CASSGGGRNTIYF. CDR3 nucleotides: TGTGCCAGCAGCGGGGGTGGAAGAAACACCATATATTTT.

The chain combines TRBV5-1 with TRBJ1-2, with 7 bases that match TRBD1. Germline CDR1 and CDR2: SGHRS and YFSETQ. This CDR3 region has 15 residues. Germline trimming cut 0 bases from V and 4 bases from J; bases unmatched to any gene: 6. CDR3 sequence (DNA): TGCGCCAGCAGCTTGGGGGGACAGCCAGTCTATGGCTACACCTTC. Its protein product is CASSLGGQPVYGYTF.

The CDR3 loop is CASREFTGREQYF. CDR3 DNA: TGTGCCAGCAGGGAATTTACAGGGCGCGAGCAGTACTTC. The J gene is TRBJ2-7, the V gene TRBV2; TRBD1 might be the D (6 bases). The CDR3 spans 13 residues. Trimming stripped 6 bases from V and 6 bases from J, with 15 bases between. Germline V CDR1 and CDR2: SNHLY, FYNNEI.

V and J are TRBV7-2 and TRBJ1-1; D possibly corresponds to TRBD1 (6 bases). Germline V gene sequence: CDR1 SGHTA, CDR2 FQGNSA. The V end lost 4 bases, the J end lost 0 bases, and 12 bases lay between the germline ends. This CDR3 contains 15 residues. CDR3 in amino acids: CASSSQGLLNTEAFF. CDR3 coding DNA: TGTGCCAGCAGCTCTCAGGGGCTTTTGAACACTGAAGCTTTCTTT.

The chain employs TRBV12-3 or TRBV12-4 and TRBJ2-7; TRBD1 matches 7 bases. After removal of 7 bases from V and 4 bases from J, the junction contained 4 bases not matched to a gene. CDR3 length equals 12 residues. CDR3 sequence: CASTEQGYEQYF. The CDR3 DNA reads as TGTGCCAGCACCGAACAGGGGTACGAGCAGTACTTC.

The chain links TRBV5-6 to TRBJ1-4; no firm D call. Germline values: CDR1 SGHDT, CDR2 YYEEEE. V was clipped by 3 bases and J by 0 bases, with 3 bases between them. The CDR3 has 13 amino acids. CDR3 sequence: CASSSATNEKLFF. The CDR3 nucleotides read TGTGCCAGCAGCTCTGCAACTAATGAAAAACTGTTTTTT.

The gene calls are TRBV6-2 or TRBV6-3 and TRBJ2-7; the match to TRBD1 covers 9 bases. This CDR3 spans 14 amino acids. In germline, CDR1 is MNHEY, CDR2 SVGEGT. V shed 5 bases and J 6 bases; nucleotides not matched to a gene: 8. The chain's CDR3 is CASSHGTGTGEQYF. CDR3 in DNA: TGTGCCAGCAGTCACGGGACAGGGACTGGCGAGCAGTACTTC.

The gene calls are TRBV5-6 and TRBJ2-3; 9 nucleotides agree with TRBD2. Germline-derived CDR1 and CDR2 are SGHDT and YYEEEE. The CDR3 length is 15 residues. Losses at the gene ends were 2 bases for V and 3 bases for J; bases not matched to a gene: 4. The CDR3 is CASSFRLADTDTQYF. In DNA, the CDR3 is TGTGCCAGCAGCTTCAGACTAGCGGATACAGATACGCAGTATTTT.

The V gene is TRBV6-2 or TRBV6-3, the J gene TRBJ1-5; D is possibly TRBD1 (6 bases). CDR1 and CDR2 from the germline V gene are MNHEY and SVGEGT. V was clipped by 3 bases and J by 3 bases, with 12 bases between them. CDR3 length: 15 residues. The DNA for the CDR3 is TGTGCCAGCAGTTATGAGGGGGGGGTCAATCAGCCCCAGCATTTT. It specifies CASSYEGGVNQPQHF.

The gene calls are TRBV9 and TRBJ2-7, with 9 positions matching TRBD1. The J segment lost 1 base and the V segment lost 3 bases, leaving 5 bases of the junction unmatched. The CDR3 is 15 residues long. Per germline, CDR1 SGDLS and CDR2 YYNGEE. The CDR3 loop is CASSGGQGTSYEQYF. CDR3 DNA sequence: TGTGCCAGCAGCGGGGGACAGGGTACTTCCTACGAGCAGTACTTC.

This chain joins TRBV6-6 and TRBJ1-2; the match to TRBD1 covers 12 bases. CDR3 length: 16 residues. Germline V gives CDR1 MNHNY, CDR2 SVGAGI (reference sequence). The junction had 8 bases not matched to a gene; V was cut back by 5 bases and J by 4 bases. CDR3: CASSHPPGQGAYGYTF. CDR3 in DNA: TGTGCCAGCAGTCATCCTCCGGGACAGGGGGCCTATGGCTACACCTTC.

The chain uses TRBV6-6 and TRBJ2-3; TRBD2 aligns across 7 bases. V lost 6 bases, J lost 6 bases, and 6 bases stayed unmatched. The CDR3 sequence is 13 residues long. Germline loops: CDR1 MNHNY, CDR2 SVGAGI (reference sequence). CDR3 sequence: CASSSLAEDTQYF. CDR3 in DNA: TGTGCCAGCAGCAGTCTAGCGGAGGATACGCAGTATTTT.

J is TRBJ2-1 and V is TRBV7-3, with 8 bases that match TRBD1. Germline V lookup: CDR1 SGHTA, CDR2 FQGTGA. This CDR3 is built from 17 residues. V shed 0 bases, J shed 5 bases, and the junction held 9 bases outside the gene matches. The CDR3 spells CASSLTEGQGRDNEQFF. The CDR3 nucleotides read TGTGCCAGCAGCTTAACCGAAGGACAGGGCCGGGACAATGAGCAGTTCTTC.

The chain recombines TRBV15 with TRBJ2-4, with D unresolved. The CDR3 has 16 amino acids. The V gene's germline CDR1 is LNHNV and CDR2 YYDKDF (reference sequence). V was pared by 1 base and J by 0 bases, with 10 bases between. Here the CDR3 DNA reads TGTGCCACCAGCAGAGTGCGAGTCCTAGCCAAAAACATTCAGTACTTC. This sequence encodes CATSRVRVLAKNIQYF.

V usage is TRBV10-2 and J usage is TRBJ2-1; 10 nucleotides agree with TRBD2. This CDR3 is built from 14 residues. The ends lost 7 bases at V and 8 bases at J; junction bases unmatched: 8. Germline-derived CDR1 and CDR2 are WSHSY and SAAADI. The CDR3 here is CASTPGLAFYEQFF. For the CDR3, the DNA is TGCGCCAGCACTCCGGGACTAGCGTTCTATGAGCAGTTCTTC.